The 30 T cell receptor beta chains below come from one sample, sequenced in a study of blood T cell repertoires in COVID-19. Generated by immunoSEQ multiplex PCR, the TCRdb table keeps only in-frame clones and is missing some. The table includes under 250,000 clones, 80% to 85% detected once. The sample taken for sequencing was peripheral blood. Receptor source: a woman aged 40 to 50 who had recovered from COVID-19.

The chain uses TRBV5-1 and TRBJ1-3; perhaps TRBD1 as D (6 bases). This CDR3 has 15 residues. The V gene lost 0 bases and the J gene lost 3 bases, with 10 bases spanning the gap. Germline V gene sequence: CDR1 SGHRS, CDR2 YFSETQ. This CDR3 is CASSLEGRGGNTIYF. Written as DNA, the CDR3 is TGCGCCAGCAGCTTGGAGGGCAGGGGTGGAAACACCATATATTTT.

The V and J genes are TRBV3-1 (or the pseudogene TRBV3-2) and TRBJ2-7, with TRBD2 matching 14 bases. Germline CDR1 reads LGHDT; CDR2 reads YNNKEL (reference sequence). The CDR3 covers 17 residues. Losses at the gene ends were 3 bases for V and 6 bases for J; bases not matched to a gene: 10. This CDR3 is CASSQDRLAGGLAEQYF. The DNA of the CDR3 is TGTGCCAGCAGCCAGGATCGACTAGCGGGGGGGCTCGCCGAGCAGTACTTC.

The gene calls are TRBV5-6 and TRBJ1-5, with TRBD1 matching over 8 bases. The CDR3 covers 15 residues. Germline V gives CDR1 SGHDT, CDR2 YYEEEE. The junction had 2 bases not matched to a gene; V was cut back by 2 bases and J by 1 base. The DNA for the CDR3 is TGTGCCAGCAGCTTCAGACAGGGGAGCAATCAGCCCCAGCATTTT. This gives the protein CASSFRQGSNQPQHF.

The V call is TRBV7-2, the J call TRBJ1-2; no clear D. This CDR3 has 16 amino acids. Germline values: CDR1 SGHTA, CDR2 FQGNSA. V was clipped by 5 bases and J by 3 bases, with 19 bases between them. The CDR3 DNA reads as TGTGCCAGCAGCGAGGGCCTTCGGGGAACCTACTATGGCTACACCTTC. It yields the protein CASSEGLRGTYYGYTF.

The chain is built from TRBV5-5 and TRBJ2-7, with unresolved D. Trimming shortened V by 1 base and J by 5 bases, and 4 bases separated the two germline ends. Per the germline V gene, CDR1 is SGHKS and CDR2 is YYEKEE (reference sequence). The CDR3 has 11 residues. Here the CDR3 reads CASSLYDEQYF. The DNA of the CDR3 is TGTGCCAGCAGCTTGTATGACGAGCAGTACTTC.

Only a few counts were recorded for this clone. This chain joins TRBV2 and TRBJ2-7; the match to TRBD1 covers 8 bases. Germline CDR1 reads SNHLY; CDR2 reads FYNNEI. CDR3 length: 14 amino acids. The junction had 8 bases not matched to a gene; V was cut back by 7 bases and J by 3 bases. The chain's CDR3 is CASTSPGQGYEQYF. The CDR3, as DNA: TGTGCCAGCACCTCTCCCGGACAGGGCTACGAGCAGTACTTC.

The V call is TRBV3-1 (or the pseudogene TRBV3-2), the J call TRBJ1-6, with D unresolved. The CDR3 contains 16 residues. V gave up 1 base and J gave up 7 bases, with 14 bases separating them. CDR1 LGHDT and CDR2 YNNKEL come from the germline V gene (reference sequence). CDR3 in DNA: TGTGCCAGCAGCCAAGGATCCGGCGGGCTAAATTCACCCCTCCACTTT. Protein product: CASSQGSGGLNSPLHF.

This chain uses TRBV18 with TRBJ2-1, with D possibly matching TRBD2 (6 bases). This CDR3 contains 14 residues. V lost 3 bases to trimming and J lost 5 bases, with 11 bases between them. CDR1 and CDR2 from the germline V gene are KGHSH and LQKENI. This CDR3 is CASSPSGLHNEQFF. The CDR3 DNA reads TGTGCCAGCTCACCTTCGGGACTTCACAATGAGCAGTTCTTC.

The chain recombines TRBV9 with TRBJ1-2; D is possibly TRBD1 (6 bases). V lost 4 bases and J lost 0, with 10 bases in between. Per germline, CDR1 SGDLS and CDR2 YYNGEE. The CDR3 is made up of 14 amino acids. The CDR3 DNA follows: TGTGCCAGCAGCCCGAACAGGGCTAACTATGGCTACACCTTC. Amino acid sequence: CASSPNRANYGYTF.

The chain recombines TRBV7-9 with TRBJ2-5; TRBD1 aligns across 12 bases. Germline V lookup: CDR1 SEHNR, CDR2 FQNEAQ (reference sequence). The J segment lost 4 bases and the V segment lost 5 bases, leaving 5 bases of the junction unmatched. The length of the CDR3 is 15 residues. The DNA for the CDR3 is TGTGCCAGCAGCCGGGGACAGGGGGCCGGAGAGACCCAGTACTTC. Protein product: CASSRGQGAGETQYF.

Details on this clone: Other DNA sequences in the same sample also yield this CDR3. The genes are TRBV18 and TRBJ2-7; 9 bases are shared with TRBD1. Looked up from germline, CDR1 is KGHSH and CDR2 is LQKENI. The V and J ends lost 3 bases and 1 base, in that order; junction bases with no gene match: 4. This CDR3 comprises 15 residues. The CDR3 is CASSPPGQGSYEQYF. CDR3 DNA: TGTGCCAGCTCACCGCCGGGACAGGGATCCTACGAGCAGTACTTC. The complete variable domain, with remaining parts taken from reference TRBV18 and TRBJ2-7, reads NAGVMQNPRHLVRRRGQEARLRCSPMKGHSHVYWYRQLPEEGLKFMVYLQKENIIDESGMPKERFSAEFPKEGPSILRIQQVVRGDSAAYFCASSPPGQGSYEQYFGPGTRLTVT.

The rearrangement uses TRBV28 and TRBJ1-1; 7 bases match TRBD1. Germline V gives CDR1 MDHEN, CDR2 SYDVKM. The CDR3 is made up of 15 amino acids. V lost 7 bases, J lost 0 bases, and 8 bases stayed unmatched. CDR3 sequence reads: CASTRGQTMNTEAFF. The DNA of the CDR3 is TGTGCCAGCACCCGGGGACAGACCATGAACACTGAAGCTTTCTTT.

This clone was recorded only once. V gene TRBV28 combines with J gene TRBJ1-2, with a possible D match to TRBD1 (5 bases). In germline, CDR1 is MDHEN, CDR2 SYDVKM. The CDR3 is 12 residues long. The V end lost 9 bases, the J end lost 6 bases, and 14 bases lay between the germline ends. Here the CDR3 DNA reads TGTGCCAGTTATTCAGGGATCGATGGCTACACCTTC. This sequence encodes CASYSGIDGYTF.

This clone was detected only a few times. J is TRBJ1-5 and V is TRBV19, with 10 bases identical to TRBD1. Germline trimming cut 1 base from V and 10 bases from J; bases unmatched to any gene: 7. In germline, CDR1 is LNHDA, CDR2 SQIVND (reference sequence). The CDR3 loop spans 15 amino acids. CDR3 region: CASSIGTGQGSPQHF. CDR3 in DNA: TGTGCCAGTAGTATAGGCACGGGACAGGGGTCTCCCCAGCATTTT.

The genes are TRBV2 and TRBJ1-4; 7 bases match TRBD1. V lost 7 bases to trimming and J lost 4 bases; unmatched junction nucleotides: 3. Germline V lookup: CDR1 SNHLY, CDR2 FYNNEI. There are 13 residues in the CDR3. CDR3 DNA: TGTGCCAGCATAGGACAGGATAATGAAAAACTGTTTTTT. It codes for CASIGQDNEKLFF.

Only one count was recorded for this clone. This rearrangement joins TRBV5-1 to TRBJ2-7; possibly TRBD1 for D (6 bases). This CDR3 has 13 residues. V was clipped by 3 bases and J by 3 bases, with 10 bases between them. The V gene's germline CDR1 is SGHRS and CDR2 YFSETQ. The DNA for the CDR3 is TGCGCCAGCAGCTACGGGACAAACTACGAGCAGTACTTC. This codes for CASSYGTNYEQYF.

The V call is TRBV6-5, the J call TRBJ2-7, with 7 bases lining up with TRBD1. Unmatched junction bases numbered 11, after V lost 6 bases and J lost 6 bases. Looked up from germline, CDR1 is MNHEY and CDR2 is SVGAGI. The length of the CDR3 is 14 residues. CDR3 DNA sequence: TGTGCCAGCAGAGGGACAGCCCAGGTGGGCGAGCAGTACTTC. This sequence encodes CASRGTAQVGEQYF.

The V call is TRBV3-1 (or the pseudogene TRBV3-2), the J call TRBJ1-5; tentative D call: TRBD1 (6 bases). This CDR3 region has 16 residues. V lost 1 base and J lost 0, with 10 bases in between. Germline V gives CDR1 LGHDT, CDR2 YNNKEL (reference sequence). The CDR3 DNA is TGTGCCAGCAGCCAAGGGACAGCTAATAGCAATCAGCCCCAGCATTTT. Its protein product is CASSQGTANSNQPQHF.

The J gene is TRBJ2-7, the V gene TRBV24-1, with 8 bases fitting TRBD2. From germline, CDR1 is KGHDR and CDR2 SFDVKD. The trim removed 4 bases at V and 5 bases at J, leaving 9 bases unmatched. The CDR3 runs 15 residues. As DNA, the CDR3 is TGTGCCACCAGTGACCCCCGGGAGGGGACCGACGAGCAGTACTTC. It codes for CATSDPREGTDEQYF.

The rearrangement uses TRBV21-1 and TRBJ1-5; the table's D call, TRBD1, has no DNA check behind it. TRBV21-1 is a listed pseudogene. The CDR3 has 20 amino acids. The CDR3 protein is CASSKGVGTGGAEGNQPQHF. The CDR3 nucleotides are TGTGCCAGCAGCAAAGGCGTCGGGACAGGGGGCGCGGAGGGCAATCAGCCCCAGCATTTT.

The J gene is TRBJ1-1, the V gene TRBV2; D is unresolved. V lost 10 bases and J lost 0, with 12 bases in between. Germline V gene sequence: CDR1 SNHLY, CDR2 FYNNEI. The length of the CDR3 is 13 residues. CDR3 DNA sequence: TGTGCCAACGAATGGCGGATGAACACTGAAGCTTTCTTT. This codes for CANEWRMNTEAFF.

The rearrangement links TRBV7-2 to TRBJ1-4; D gene ambiguous. V was shortened by 5 bases and J by 6 bases, with 16 bases between the two germline ends. The CDR3 contains 15 residues. CDR1 is SGHTA, CDR2 FQGNSA, per germline. In nucleotides, the CDR3 is TGTGCCAGCAGCCCTGGACTCCCGAAGGATGAAAAACTGTTTTTT. It specifies CASSPGLPKDEKLFF.

Notes on this clone: Different DNA sequences within this sample yield the same CDR3. This chain joins TRBV10-3 and TRBJ1-2; D might be TRBD1 (5 bases). CDR3 length: 14 amino acids. Trimming pared 0 bases from V and 8 bases from J, leaving 13 bases between. The germline V gene encodes CDR1 ENHRY and CDR2 SYGVKD. In DNA, the CDR3 is TGTGCCATCAGTGAGTCCGGCGGGGACGGGGGCTACACCTTC. It codes for CAISESGGDGGYTF.

The genes are TRBV4-2 and TRBJ1-5, with TRBD1 as a possible D gene (6 bases). The V gene's germline CDR1 is LGHNA and CDR2 YNFKEQ. The CDR3 consists of 14 residues. The ends were cut back, 5 bases at V and 4 bases at J, with 12 bases in the middle. Here the CDR3 reads CASSASRGNQPQHF. CDR3 bases: TGTGCCAGCAGCGCCTCGAGGGGGAATCAGCCCCAGCATTTT.

The rearrangement joins TRBV5-1 to TRBJ1-1; D ambiguous. The germline CDR1 and CDR2 sequences are SGHRS and YFSETQ. Deletions cut 0 bases from V and 0 bases from J, with 15 bases between. The CDR3 loop spans 17 amino acids. The CDR3 is CASSLAPGPRVNTEAFF. CDR3 DNA sequence: TGCGCCAGCAGCTTGGCCCCGGGTCCCCGAGTGAACACTGAAGCTTTCTTT.

V usage is TRBV7-6 and J usage is TRBJ1-1, with 9 bases matching TRBD1. In germline, CDR1 is SGHVS, CDR2 FNYEAQ. J lost 7 bases, V lost 5 bases, and 14 bases had no gene match. This CDR3 comprises 16 residues. CDR3 sequence: CASSRLGQGIGSEAFF. The CDR3 region has the DNA TGTGCCAGCAGCAGATTGGGACAGGGTATTGGGAGTGAAGCTTTCTTT.

The rearrangement links TRBV7-9 to TRBJ2-7; D might be TRBD1 (6 bases). The CDR3 has 20 residues. V lost 7 bases, J lost 1 base, and 32 bases lay in between. Germline values: CDR1 SEHNR, CDR2 FQNEAQ (reference sequence). The CDR3 loop is CASTGLGLLNGDKGSYEQYF. The CDR3 DNA is TGTGCCAGCACCGGACTGGGTTTGTTAAATGGGGACAAAGGTTCCTACGAGCAGTACTTC.

The chain employs TRBV7-8 and TRBJ2-3; 14 nucleotides match TRBD2. Germline V gene lookup returns CDR1 SGHVS and CDR2 FQNEAQ. CDR3 length equals 16 residues. V was pared by 5 bases and J by 1 base, with 2 bases of the junction left unmatched. The CDR3 sequence is CASSPGLAGGTDTQYF. The CDR3 DNA is TGTGCCAGCAGCCCGGGACTAGCGGGGGGCACAGATACGCAGTATTTT.

This clone has more than one count but fewer than ten. The V call is TRBV19, the J call TRBJ1-5; maybe TRBD1 (6 bases). CDR1 is LNHDA and CDR2 is SQIVND in the germline V gene (reference sequence). The V end was cut by 0 bases, the J end by 6 bases, with 9 bases between. CDR3 size: 14 residues. In DNA, the CDR3 is TGTGCCAGTAGTATAGAGTTAGGGGGTCAGCCCCAGCATTTT. Amino acid sequence: CASSIELGGQPQHF.

The chain has TRBV9 and TRBJ1-2; no firm D call. This CDR3 spans 15 amino acids. Germline assignment: CDR1 SGDLS and CDR2 YYNGEE. The V end was cut by 4 bases, the J end by 0 bases, with 13 bases between. In nucleotides, the CDR3 is TGTGCCAGCAGCCCTGGTGGAGCTTCTAACTATGGCTACACCTTC. It yields the protein CASSPGGASNYGYTF.